What follows describes a single T cell receptor (beta chain). V gave up 3 bases and J gave up 3 bases, with 9 bases separating them. In germline, CDR1 is DFQATT, CDR2 SNEGSKA (reference sequence). This CDR3 region has 13 residues. The data belong to a study of blood T cells in healthy people across ages. With a J-beta primer mix and a sample-barcoded 5' primer, a second PCR ran about 7 to 11 cycles. MiXCR was run by TCRdb on the 5' RACE reads, yielding one entry per CDR3 protein. The sample yields some 370,000 distinct CDR3 sequences, 45% to 65% seen once. The TCR sequence derives from a man between 60 and 75 years old in good health. The J gene is TRBJ2-1, the V gene TRBV20-1; TRBD2 is a possible D gene (6 bases). Material for sequencing was blood. The CDR3 DNA sequence: TGCAGTGCTAGGACTAGACACTACAATGAGCAGTTCTTC. This encodes CSARTRHYNEQFF.